One and the same sample provided the 20 T cell receptor beta chains below, sequenced in a study of cytomegalovirus exposure and HLA in healthy donors. The primer mix had 60 Vbeta and 13 Jbeta primers. Profiled with immunoSEQ multiplex PCR; TCRdb holds only in-frame clones, not every one. Here the sample spans around 150,000 clones, roughly three quarters being singletons. Material: PBMCs. The receptors derive from a man aged 40-50 years in good health and CMV-seronegative.

This sequence joins TRBV28 and TRBJ2-7; D remains unclear. Trimming left V 6 bases short and J 0 bases short, with 9 bases between. CDR3 length: 13 amino acids. Germline CDR1 is MDHEN and CDR2 is SYDVKM. The DNA of the CDR3 is TGTGCCAGCAGCCCGACACCCTCCTACGAGCAGTACTTC. Its translation is CASSPTPSYEQYF.

The chain joins TRBV5-1 to TRBJ2-2; 7 positions match TRBD2. Per germline, CDR1 SGHRS and CDR2 YFSETQ. V was clipped by 1 base and J by 0 bases; unmatched bases: 0. The CDR3 has 15 amino acids. The chain's CDR3 is CASSLSGTNTGELFF. CDR3 DNA: TGCGCCAGCAGCTTGAGCGGGACGAACACCGGGGAGCTGTTTTTT.

The CDR3 reads CASSPDRVGTDTQYF. CDR3 in DNA: TGCGCCAGCAGCCCCGACAGGGTAGGCACAGATACGCAGTATTTT. The chain joins TRBV5-1 to TRBJ2-3; 7 bases fit TRBD1. The CDR3 totals 15 residues. Germline loops: CDR1 SGHRS, CDR2 YFSETQ. V gave up 4 bases and J gave up 1 base; unmatched junction bases: 6.

Note on this clone: One end of the junction is discordant with germline, which a read error may explain. J is TRBJ2-7 and V is TRBV20-1; the match to TRBD1 covers 7 bases. The germline CDR1 and CDR2 sequences are DFQATT and SNEGSKA (reference sequence). This CDR3 has 11 amino acids. The CDR3 coding sequence is TGCAGTGCCTGGCTAAGGGACAGCCGGGAATTC. Protein: CSAWLRDSREF.

This chain uses TRBV11-1 with TRBJ1-2, with a tentative D call TRBD1 (5 bases). V lost 5 bases, J lost 5 bases, and 12 bases lay in between. CDR1 is SGHAT, CDR2 FQDESV, per germline (reference sequence). This CDR3 comprises 13 residues. CDR3: CASSPDGTYGYTF. CDR3 DNA: TGTGCCAGCAGCCCTGACGGGACTTATGGCTACACCTTC.

The chain employs TRBV29-1 and TRBJ1-2; 8 bases agree with TRBD1. Germline lookup yields CDR1 SQVTM and CDR2 ANQGSEA. This CDR3 region has 15 residues. Trimming took 5 bases from V and 5 from J; bases not matched to a gene: 13. The CDR3 bases are TGCAGCGTTCGAAAGGGACAGGACCCGAAGTATGGCTACACCTTC. This gives the protein CSVRKGQDPKYGYTF.

This clone was counted between two and nine times. This chain links TRBV10-1 with TRBJ1-4, with TRBD1 identical over 9 bases. Germline values: CDR1 WNHNN, CDR2 SYGVQD (reference sequence). The trim removed 2 bases at V and 7 bases at J, leaving 11 bases unmatched. CDR3 length: 17 amino acids. CDR3 DNA sequence: TGCGCCAGCAGTGAGCCTCACTGCGACAGGGGGTTTGAAAAACTGTTTTTT. It yields the protein CASSEPHCDRGFEKLFF.

V usage is TRBV10-3 and J usage is TRBJ2-3, with 11 nucleotides matching TRBD1. This CDR3 comprises 16 residues. From germline, CDR1 is ENHRY and CDR2 SYGVKD. With 3 bases clipped from V and 1 base from J, the junction kept 3 bases outside the gene matches. The CDR3 sequence: CAISDWGQGGTDTQYF. In DNA form, the CDR3 reads TGTGCCATCAGTGACTGGGGACAGGGGGGCACAGATACGCAGTATTTT.

This chain links TRBV5-1 with TRBJ2-1, with TRBD1 as a possible D gene (7 bases). Germline V gene sequence: CDR1 SGHRS, CDR2 YFSETQ. V lost 1 base and J lost 3, with 11 bases in between. The CDR3 totals 15 residues. This CDR3 reads CASSLYQGGYNEQFF. CDR3 in DNA: TGCGCCAGCAGCTTGTATCAGGGGGGCTACAATGAGCAGTTCTTC. Variable domain in full (rest from reference TRBV5-1 and TRBJ2-1): KAGVTQTPRYLIKTRGQQVTLSCSPISGHRSVSWYQQTPGQGLQFLFEYFSETQRNKGNFPGRFSGRQFSNSRSEMNVSTLELGDSALYLCASSLYQGGYNEQFFGPGTRLTVL.

V and J are TRBV10-3 and TRBJ1-5; possibly TRBD1 for D (6 bases). Germline CDR1 ENHRY, CDR2 SYGVKD. Trimming removed 10 bases at V and 3 bases at J, with 13 bases between. This CDR3 has 13 residues. CDR3 protein: CATRDTINQPQHF. The CDR3 coding sequence is TGTGCCACCCGGGACACCATCAATCAGCCCCAGCATTTT.

The genes are TRBV13 and TRBJ2-5; 8 bases agree with TRBD1. Trimming removed 3 bases from V and 6 bases from J; junction bases left unmatched: 9. CDR3 length: 15 amino acids. Germline CDR1 reads PRHDT; CDR2 reads FYEKMQ (reference sequence). This CDR3 is CASSLGQGAVKTQYF. The CDR3 DNA reads as TGTGCCAGCAGCTTGGGTCAGGGGGCAGTGAAGACCCAGTACTTC.

A few counts support this clone. The chain uses TRBV4-3 and TRBJ1-2, with 7 bases identical to TRBD1. Per the germline V gene, CDR1 is LGHNA and CDR2 is YSLEER. J was trimmed by 4 bases and V by 4 bases; bases with no gene match: 9. This CDR3 has 15 amino acids. The CDR3 sequence is CASSPATGRVYGYTF. For the CDR3, the DNA is TGCGCCAGCAGCCCCGCGACAGGGCGAGTCTATGGCTACACCTTC.

The genes are TRBV2 and TRBJ2-1; D unclear. The germline gives CDR1 SNHLY, CDR2 FYNNEI. The CDR3 is 14 residues long. The V and J ends lost 7 bases and 4 bases respectively, with 14 bases between them. The CDR3 protein is CASTPLDRYNEQFF. In DNA form, the CDR3 reads TGTGCCAGCACCCCCCTAGACCGATACAATGAGCAGTTCTTC.

This clone came up a few times. The chain uses TRBV27 and TRBJ2-7; 8 bases match TRBD2. V was pared by 4 bases and J by 6 bases, with 14 bases of the junction left unmatched. Germline values: CDR1 MNHEY, CDR2 SMNVEV (reference sequence). The CDR3 runs 16 residues. CDR3 DNA sequence: TGTGCCAGCAGTTCCTGGGGAGGAGCGGGAGTAGGCGAGCAGTACTTC. This encodes CASSSWGGAGVGEQYF.

The chain carries TRBV5-4 and TRBJ1-6; maybe TRBD1 (6 bases). In germline, CDR1 is SGHNT, CDR2 YYREEE (reference sequence). This CDR3 has 15 residues. V was pared by 4 bases and J by 6 bases, with 14 bases between. The CDR3 DNA sequence: TGTGCCAGCAGCGCAGGACAGAACTTTAATTCACCCCTCCACTTT. It translates to CASSAGQNFNSPLHF.

The chain has TRBV27 and TRBJ2-7; TRBD2 might be the D (6 bases). CDR3 length equals 15 residues. Germline V gene data show CDR1 as MNHEY and CDR2 as SMNVEV (reference sequence). Trimming pared 4 bases from V and 5 bases from J, leaving 18 bases between. The CDR3 DNA is TGTGCCAGCAGTTACCGGGACTTCGGACGGGACGAGCAGTACTTC. Its protein product is CASSYRDFGRDEQYF.

V gene TRBV30 combines with J gene TRBJ2-7; the match to TRBD2 covers 13 bases. The J segment lost 1 base and the V segment lost 4 bases, leaving 4 bases of the junction unmatched. Germline V gene lookup returns CDR1 GTSNPN and CDR2 SVGIG (reference sequence). The CDR3 sequence is 15 residues long. For the CDR3, the DNA is TGTGCCTGGACAGGACTAGCGGGGGCGTCCTACGAGCAGTACTTC. The encoded protein is CAWTGLAGASYEQYF.

The gene calls are TRBV4-1 and TRBJ2-7; D might be TRBD1 (6 bases). Trimming removed 3 bases from V and 2 bases from J, with 17 bases in between. The CDR3 covers 16 residues. The V gene's germline CDR1 is MGHRA and CDR2 YSYEKL. CDR3 sequence: CASSHSLGTRAYEQYF. CDR3 DNA: TGCGCCAGCAGCCATTCCCTCGGGACAAGAGCCTACGAGCAGTACTTC.

This clone showed up just a few times. The V call is TRBV28, the J call TRBJ2-7, with 12 positions matching TRBD2. V dropped 5 bases and J dropped 7; count of bases not matched to a gene: 9. Germline lookup yields CDR1 MDHEN and CDR2 SYDVKM. The length of the CDR3 is 15 residues. CDR3 sequence reads: CASSGLAGFLGEQYF. CDR3 DNA sequence: TGTGCCAGCAGTGGACTAGCGGGATTCTTGGGGGAGCAGTACTTC. Full variable domain (rest looked up from reference TRBV28 and TRBJ2-7): DVKVTQSSRYLVKRTGEKVFLECVQDMDHENMFWYRQDPGLGLRLIYFSYDVKMKEKGDIPEGYSVSREKKERFSLILESASTNQTSMYLCASSGLAGFLGEQYFGPGTRLTVT.

This chain uses TRBV7-6 with TRBJ2-7; D possibly corresponds to TRBD1 (6 bases). Germline loops: CDR1 SGHVS, CDR2 FNYEAQ. V was trimmed by 5 bases and J by 4 bases, leaving 18 bases between them. This CDR3 region has 15 residues. Written as DNA, the CDR3 is TGTGCCAGCAGCCCGACTACAGGGCCCGGGTACGAGCAGTACTTC. This sequence encodes CASSPTTGPGYEQYF.